Each of the 9 T cell receptor beta chains below was sequenced from the same sample in a study of beta chain features in type 1 diabetes. The isolated RNA, all of it, was reverse transcribed, so expressed TCRB transcripts were what got sequenced. Sequencing was performed with immunoSEQ multiplex PCR; in TCRdb, only in-frame clones are kept and a portion is missing. The repertoire has nearly 350,000 clones, over 7% of them found once; the top ten carry 1%. What these receptors recognize is not known. General study points: TCRB CDR3s from Type 1 diabetes patients were moderately but significantly shorter in all four CD4+ subsets.

The specimen was central memory CD4+ T cells from blood. These receptors were obtained from a man aged 25-45 years with type 1 diabetes.

This clone has ten or more counts. This chain links TRBV10-3 with TRBJ1-6, with D tentatively TRBD1 (5 bases). The V and J ends lost 4 bases and 10 bases respectively, with 11 bases between them. Germline V gene data show CDR1 as ENHRY and CDR2 as SYGVKD. The CDR3 length is 13 residues. The CDR3 nucleotides are TGTGCCATCAGTGGGGCAGGGAGCTCACCCCTCCACTTT. Its translation is CAISGAGSSPLHF.

CDR3 sequence: CASRRERVSYEQYF. CDR3 nucleotide sequence: TGTGCCAGCAGGAGGGAAAGGGTCTCCTACGAGCAGTACTTC. The chain combines TRBV25-1 with TRBJ2-7, with a tentative D call TRBD2 (5 bases). V shed 6 bases and J shed 0 bases, with 12 bases lying between them. Germline CDR1 MGHDK, CDR2 SYGVNS. This CDR3 spans 14 amino acids.

This chain links TRBV5-1 with TRBJ2-2; 9 bases are shared with TRBD1. Germline loops: CDR1 SGHRS, CDR2 YFSETQ. The CDR3 totals 15 residues. With 4 bases clipped from V and 1 base from J, the junction kept 2 bases outside the gene matches. The CDR3 is CASSTGQGNTGELFF. The CDR3 DNA is TGCGCCAGCAGCACGGGACAGGGGAACACCGGGGAGCTGTTTTTT.

This clone was seen a few times. The chain carries TRBV5-1 and TRBJ1-1; weak D call: TRBD1 (5 bases). V was cut by 4 bases and J by 6 bases, with 16 bases left in between. The CDR3 extends over 14 amino acids. Per germline, CDR1 SGHRS and CDR2 YFSETQ. The DNA for the CDR3 is TGCGCCAGCAGCGCGGATCGGACATTCGCTGAAGCTTTCTTT. Its protein is CASSADRTFAEAFF.

This clone was seen a few times. The chain is built from TRBV4-3 and TRBJ2-7; tentatively, D is TRBD1 (6 bases). In germline, CDR1 is LGHNA, CDR2 YSLEER. V lost 0 bases and J lost 3, with 18 bases in between. CDR3 length: 17 amino acids. This chain's CDR3 is CASSQDRAAGAYYEQYF. The CDR3 nucleotides read TGCGCCAGCAGCCAAGATCGCGCGGCAGGGGCCTACTACGAGCAGTACTTC.

This clone was counted only a few times. The chain joins TRBV6-4 to TRBJ2-2; D uncertain. Trimming removed 0 bases at V and 6 bases at J, with 5 bases between. The CDR3 has 13 residues. In germline, CDR1 is MRHNA, CDR2 SNTAGT. The CDR3 loop is CASSDSESGELFF. CDR3 sequence (DNA): TGTGCCAGCAGTGACTCAGAGTCCGGGGAGCTGTTTTTT.

On this clone: This likely stems from a read error, as it lies one base from a far larger clone. The chain combines TRBV7-8 with TRBJ2-1; D call uncertain. The germline V gene has CDR1 SGHVS and CDR2 FQNEAQ. V was pared by 3 bases and J by 4 bases, with 1 base between. The CDR3 spans 11 residues. CDR3 sequence reads: CASSFYNEQFF. The CDR3 DNA reads TGTGCCAGCAGCTTTTACAATGAGCAGTTCTTC.

This clone was counted once. The rearrangement joins TRBV30 to TRBJ2-3; 8 bases fit TRBD2. The CDR3 runs 13 residues. Germline V CDR1 and CDR2: GTSNPN, SVGIG (reference sequence). V lost 6 bases and J lost 2; bases outside the gene matches: 4. The chain's CDR3 is CACLAGNTDTQYF. Written as DNA, the CDR3 is TGTGCCTGCTTAGCGGGAAACACAGATACGCAGTATTTT.

This clone came up a few times. This chain joins TRBV30 and TRBJ2-5; 11 bases match TRBD1. V was pared by 3 bases and J by 4 bases, with 4 bases of the junction left unmatched. Per germline, CDR1 GTSNPN and CDR2 SVGIG (reference sequence). This CDR3 contains 14 residues. CDR3 bases: TGTGCCTGGAGCACAGGGACAGGGGGAGAGACCCAGTACTTC. Its protein product is CAWSTGTGGETQYF.